This TCR beta chain was sequenced during a study of T-cell reconstitution after alpha-beta-depleted transplantation in children. Many counts were recorded for this clonotype. Its antigen is not known. Study-wide results and limits: Several hundred graft clones that had expanded were reportedly the source of alpha-beta T cells about two months after transplant.

The CDR3 has 15 residues. Trimming took 0 bases from V and 4 from J, leaving 9 bases between them. The germline V gene encodes CDR1 SGHDN and CDR2 FVKESK. During its preparation, the TCRbeta library received unique molecular identifiers. TCRdb re-derived calls from the PCR reads in MiXCR, one entry per CDR3 protein. The sample holds fewer than 350,000 distinct CDR3 sequences, 11% seen once. The origin of this receptor is a male patient between 2 and 10 years old who had a stem cell transplant for chronic granulomatous disease, so the T cells may come from the graft donor. V usage is TRBV14 and J usage is TRBJ2-2, with D unclear. The input for sequencing was peripheral blood, taken 180 days after TCRalphabeta/CD19-depleted stem cell transplant. The CDR3 DNA reads as TGTGCCAGCAGCCAAGATCTTGATGGCACCGGGGAGCTGTTTTTT. It yields the protein CASSQDLDGTGELFF. The entire variable domain, with the rest obtained from reference TRBV14 and TRBJ2-2, is as follows: EAGVTQFPSHSVIEKGQTVTLRCDPISGHDNLYWYRRVMGKEIKFLLHFVKESKQDESGMPNNRFLAERTGGTYSTLKVQPAELEDSGVYFCASSQDLDGTGELFFGEGSRLTVL.